Listed below are T cell receptor beta chains from one sample, sequenced in a study of T cells after somatic rescue of genetic block. Assay used: immunoSEQ multiplex PCR; TCRdb lists only in-frame clones, some missing. The repertoire holds tens of thousands of clones, with 92% as singletons. The sample consisted of peripheral blood mononuclear cells (PBMCs). The receptors derive from a man between 40 and 49 years old. Each CDR3 is given with its conserved first and last residue.

TRBV10-2	TRBJ2-5	CASSTPQGGETQYF
TRBV18	TRBJ2-7	CASSPPQADEQYF
TRBV6-5	TRBJ1-1	CASSYNRDTEAFF
TRBV4-1	TRBJ2-4	CASSRQGGGGWHIQYF
TRBV5-4	TRBJ1-4	CASSLMGWSLNEKLFF
TRBV5-8	TRBJ1-2	CASSWGTSYGYTF
TRBV28	TRBJ1-3	CATQQGAVDTIYF
TRBV7-8	TRBJ2-7	CASSLDTQYEQYF
TRBV30	TRBJ2-1	CAWNGQSSYNEQFF
TRBV28	TRBJ2-1	CASSPLSYNEQFF
TRBV4-3	TRBJ2-3	CASSQEIPPTDTQYF
TRBV5-4	TRBJ2-7	CASSWESSYEQYF
TRBV19	TRBJ1-1	CASGRDRRANTEAFF
TRBV7-2	TRBJ1-4	CASSLGPQKLFF
TRBV30	TRBJ1-5	CAWSVRGTALNQPQHF
TRBV6-5	TRBJ2-2	CASSYDSGSNTGELFF
TRBV6-6	TRBJ1-3	CASRDRLAGNTIYF